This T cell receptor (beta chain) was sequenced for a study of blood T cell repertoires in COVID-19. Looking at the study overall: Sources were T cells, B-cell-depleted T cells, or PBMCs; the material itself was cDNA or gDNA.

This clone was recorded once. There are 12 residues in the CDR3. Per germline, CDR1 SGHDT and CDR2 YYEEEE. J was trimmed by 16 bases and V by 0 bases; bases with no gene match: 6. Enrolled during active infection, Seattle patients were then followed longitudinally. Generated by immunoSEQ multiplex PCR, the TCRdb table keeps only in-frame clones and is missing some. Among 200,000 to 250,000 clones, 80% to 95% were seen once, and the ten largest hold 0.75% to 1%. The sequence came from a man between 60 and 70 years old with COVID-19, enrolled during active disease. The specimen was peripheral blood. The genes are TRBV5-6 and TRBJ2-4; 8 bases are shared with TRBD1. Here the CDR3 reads CASSLAQGATYF. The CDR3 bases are TGTGCCAGCAGCTTGGCGCAGGGGGCTACTTACTTC. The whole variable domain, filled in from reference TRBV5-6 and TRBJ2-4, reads DAGVTQSPTHLIKTRGQQVTLRCSPKSGHDTVSWYQQALGQGPQFIFQYYEEEERQRGNFPDRFSGHQFPNYSSELNVNALLLGDSALYLCASSLAQGATYFGAGTRLSVL.